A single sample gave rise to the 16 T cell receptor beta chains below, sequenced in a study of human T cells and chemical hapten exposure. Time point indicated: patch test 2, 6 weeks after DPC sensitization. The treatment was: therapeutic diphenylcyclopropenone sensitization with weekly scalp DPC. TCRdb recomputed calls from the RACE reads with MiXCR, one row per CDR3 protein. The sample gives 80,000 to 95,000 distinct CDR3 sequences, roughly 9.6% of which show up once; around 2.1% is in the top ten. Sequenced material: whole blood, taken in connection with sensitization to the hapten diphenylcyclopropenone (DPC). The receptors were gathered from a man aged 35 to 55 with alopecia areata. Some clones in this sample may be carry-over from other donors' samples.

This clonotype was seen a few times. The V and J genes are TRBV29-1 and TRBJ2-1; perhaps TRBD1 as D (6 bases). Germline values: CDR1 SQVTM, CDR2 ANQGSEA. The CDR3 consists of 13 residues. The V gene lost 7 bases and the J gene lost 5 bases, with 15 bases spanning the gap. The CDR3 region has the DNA TGCAGCGGGACAACAGGGATCGACAATGAGCAGTTCTTC. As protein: CSGTTGIDNEQFF.

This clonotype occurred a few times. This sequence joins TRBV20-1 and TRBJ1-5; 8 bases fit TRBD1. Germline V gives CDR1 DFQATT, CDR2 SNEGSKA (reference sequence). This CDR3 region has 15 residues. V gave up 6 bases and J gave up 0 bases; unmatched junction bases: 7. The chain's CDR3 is CSANGQGDSNQPQHF. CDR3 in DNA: TGCAGTGCAAACGGACAGGGTGATAGCAATCAGCCCCAGCATTTT.

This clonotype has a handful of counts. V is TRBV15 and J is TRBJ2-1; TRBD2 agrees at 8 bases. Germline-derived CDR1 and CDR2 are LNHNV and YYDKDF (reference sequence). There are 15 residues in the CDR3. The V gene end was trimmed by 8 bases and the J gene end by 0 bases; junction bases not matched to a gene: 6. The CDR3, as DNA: TGTGCCACCGCCCGGGAGGGTAACTCCTACAATGAGCAGTTCTTC. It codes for CATAREGNSYNEQFF.

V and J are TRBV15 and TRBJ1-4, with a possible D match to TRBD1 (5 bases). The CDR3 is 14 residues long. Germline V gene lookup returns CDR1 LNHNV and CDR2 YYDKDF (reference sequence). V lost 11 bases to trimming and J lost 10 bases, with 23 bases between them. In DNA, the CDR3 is TGTGCCGCAGGGCGAGTTGAGCAAGGCGGAAAACTGTTTTTT. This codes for CAAGRVEQGGKLFF. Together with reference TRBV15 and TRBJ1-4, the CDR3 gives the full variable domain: DAMVIQNPRYQVTQFGKPVTLSCSQTLNHNVMYWYQQKSSQAPKLLFHYYDKDFNNEADTPDNFQSRRPNTSFCFLDIRSPGLGDTAMYLCAAGRVEQGGKLFFGSGTQLSVL.

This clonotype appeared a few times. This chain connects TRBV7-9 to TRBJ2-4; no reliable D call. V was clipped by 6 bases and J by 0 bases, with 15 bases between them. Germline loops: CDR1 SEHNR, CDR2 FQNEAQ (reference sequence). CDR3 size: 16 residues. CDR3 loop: CASRATGLLAKNIQYF. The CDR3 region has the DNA TGTGCCAGCAGGGCGACGGGTCTCCTAGCCAAAAACATTCAGTACTTC.

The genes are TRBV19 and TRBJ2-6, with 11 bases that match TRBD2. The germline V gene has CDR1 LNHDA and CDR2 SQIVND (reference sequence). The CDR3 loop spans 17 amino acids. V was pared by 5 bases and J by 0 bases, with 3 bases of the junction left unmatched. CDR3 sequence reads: CASSGSGRASGANVLTF. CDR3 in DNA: TGTGCCAGTAGTGGTAGCGGGAGGGCCTCTGGGGCCAACGTCCTGACTTTC. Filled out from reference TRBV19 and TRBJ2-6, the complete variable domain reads DGGITQSPKYLFRKEGQNVTLSCEQNLNHDAMYWYRQDPGQGLRLIYYSQIVNDFQKGDIAEGYSVSREKKESFPLTVTSAQKNPTAFYLCASSGSGRASGANVLTFGAGSRLTVL.

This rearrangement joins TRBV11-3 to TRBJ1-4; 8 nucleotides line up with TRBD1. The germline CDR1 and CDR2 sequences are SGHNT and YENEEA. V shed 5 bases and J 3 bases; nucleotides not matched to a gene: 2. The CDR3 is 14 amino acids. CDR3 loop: CASSLGQANEKLFF. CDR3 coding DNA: TGTGCCAGCAGCCTGGGACAGGCTAATGAAAAACTGTTTTTT.

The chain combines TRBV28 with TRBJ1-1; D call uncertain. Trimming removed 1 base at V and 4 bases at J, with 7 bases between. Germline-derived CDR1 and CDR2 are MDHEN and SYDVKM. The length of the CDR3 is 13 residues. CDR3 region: CASSLFARTEAFF. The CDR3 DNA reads TGTGCCAGCAGTTTATTCGCCCGCACTGAAGCTTTCTTT.

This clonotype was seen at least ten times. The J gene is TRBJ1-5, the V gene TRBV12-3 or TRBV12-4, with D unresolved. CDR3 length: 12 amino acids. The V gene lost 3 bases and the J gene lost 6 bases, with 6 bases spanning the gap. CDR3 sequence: CASSFSVQPQHF. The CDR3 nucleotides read TGTGCCAGCAGTTTCTCTGTTCAGCCCCAGCATTTT.

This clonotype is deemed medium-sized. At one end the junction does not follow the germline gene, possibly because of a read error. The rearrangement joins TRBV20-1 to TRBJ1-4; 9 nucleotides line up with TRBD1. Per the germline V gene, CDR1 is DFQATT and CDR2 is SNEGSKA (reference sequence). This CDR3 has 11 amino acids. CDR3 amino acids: CSAPQGQGQIF. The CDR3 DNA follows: TGCAGTGCCCCGCAGGGACAGGGACAAATTTTT.

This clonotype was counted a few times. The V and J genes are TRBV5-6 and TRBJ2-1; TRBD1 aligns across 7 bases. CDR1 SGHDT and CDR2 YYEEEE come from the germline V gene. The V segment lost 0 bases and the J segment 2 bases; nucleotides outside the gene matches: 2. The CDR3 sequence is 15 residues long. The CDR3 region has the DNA TGTGCCAGCAGCTTGGGGGACAGCACCTACAATGAGCAGTTCTTC. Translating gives CASSLGDSTYNEQFF. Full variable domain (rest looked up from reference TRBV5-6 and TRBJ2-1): DAGVTQSPTHLIKTRGQQVTLRCSPKSGHDTVSWYQQALGQGPQFIFQYYEEEERQRGNFPDRFSGHQFPNYSSELNVNALLLGDSALYLCASSLGDSTYNEQFFGPGTRLTVL.

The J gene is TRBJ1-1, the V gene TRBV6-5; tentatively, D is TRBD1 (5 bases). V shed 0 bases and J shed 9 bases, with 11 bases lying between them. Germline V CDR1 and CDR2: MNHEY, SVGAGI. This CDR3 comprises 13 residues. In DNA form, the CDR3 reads TGTGCCAGCAGTTACTCGAGTGAGGGGAAAGCTTTCTTT. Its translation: CASSYSSEGKAFF.

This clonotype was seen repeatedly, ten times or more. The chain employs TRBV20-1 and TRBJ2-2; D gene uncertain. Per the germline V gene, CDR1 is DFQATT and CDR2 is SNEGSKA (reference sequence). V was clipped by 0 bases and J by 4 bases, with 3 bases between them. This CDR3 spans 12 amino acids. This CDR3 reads CSARDPTGELFF. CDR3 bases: TGCAGTGCTAGAGATCCCACCGGGGAGCTGTTTTTT.

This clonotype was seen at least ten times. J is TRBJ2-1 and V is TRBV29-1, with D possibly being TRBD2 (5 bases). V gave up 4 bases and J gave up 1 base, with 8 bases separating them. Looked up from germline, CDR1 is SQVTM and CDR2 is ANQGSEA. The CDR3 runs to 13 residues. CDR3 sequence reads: CSVGRGSYNEQFF. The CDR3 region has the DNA TGCAGCGTTGGGCGAGGGTCCTACAATGAGCAGTTCTTC.

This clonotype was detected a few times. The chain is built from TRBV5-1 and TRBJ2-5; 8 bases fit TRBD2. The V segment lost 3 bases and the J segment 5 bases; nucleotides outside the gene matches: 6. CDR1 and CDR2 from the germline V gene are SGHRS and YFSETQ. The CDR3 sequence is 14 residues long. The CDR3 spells CASSSPGGAETQYF. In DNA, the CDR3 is TGCGCCAGCAGCTCCCCGGGAGGGGCGGAGACCCAGTACTTC.

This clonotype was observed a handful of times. The CDR3 sequence: CASRLPGTDTQYF. In nucleotides, the CDR3 is TGTGCCAGCAGACTACCGGGGACAGATACGCAGTATTTT. The chain recombines TRBV28 with TRBJ2-3; a weak D match, TRBD2 (5 bases). The CDR3 contains 13 residues. With 6 bases removed from V and 3 bases from J, the gap between germline ends came to 10 bases. Germline CDR1 and CDR2: MDHEN and SYDVKM.